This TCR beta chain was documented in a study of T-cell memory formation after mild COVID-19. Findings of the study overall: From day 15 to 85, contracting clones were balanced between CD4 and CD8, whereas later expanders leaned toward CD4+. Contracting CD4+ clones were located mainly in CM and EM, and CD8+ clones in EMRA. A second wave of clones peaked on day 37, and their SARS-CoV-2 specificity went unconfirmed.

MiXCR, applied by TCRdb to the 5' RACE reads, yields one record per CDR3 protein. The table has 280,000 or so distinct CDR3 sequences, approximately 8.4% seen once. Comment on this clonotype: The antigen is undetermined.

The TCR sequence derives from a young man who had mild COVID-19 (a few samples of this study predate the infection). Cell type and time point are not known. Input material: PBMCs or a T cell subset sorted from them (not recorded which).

The CDR3 spells CASSSWGLASDTQYF. The CDR3 bases are TGTGCCAGCAGTAGCTGGGGACTAGCTTCAGATACGCAGTATTTT. This rearrangement joins TRBV28 to TRBJ2-3; TRBD2 matches 9 bases. Per the germline V gene, CDR1 is MDHEN and CDR2 is SYDVKM. After removal of 5 bases from V and 4 bases from J, the junction contained 7 bases not matched to a gene. This CDR3 is 15 amino acids long. The entire variable domain, with the rest obtained from reference TRBV28 and TRBJ2-3, is as follows: DVKVTQSSRYLVKRTGEKVFLECVQDMDHENMFWYRQDPGLGLRLIYFSYDVKMKEKGDIPEGYSVSREKKERFSLILESASTNQTSMYLCASSSWGLASDTQYFGPGTRLTVL.